What follows are 19 T cell receptor beta chains derived from one specimen sequenced in a study of Graves' ophthalmopathy and Graves' hyperthyroidism. The authors amplified TCR beta CDR3 regions, and they did so from RNA transcripts for repertoire sequencing. Second-round multiplex PCR followed a first-round RT-PCR using HTBI primers. TCRdb recomputed calls from the multiplex PCR reads with MiXCR, one row per CDR3 protein. This table holds approximately 500,000 distinct CDR3 sequences, 13% to 15% found once. Sequencing used blood. These receptors originate from a woman between 25 and 40 years old with Graves' ophthalmopathy.

This clonotype was counted at least ten times. This chain connects TRBV5-1 to TRBJ1-1; the D is unclear. Trimming pared 4 bases from V and 1 base from J, leaving 8 bases between. The germline gives CDR1 SGHRS, CDR2 YFSETQ. The CDR3 loop spans 13 amino acids. CDR3 protein: CASSVHPNTEAFF. CDR3 coding DNA: TGCGCCAGCAGCGTACACCCGAACACTGAAGCTTTCTTT.

Regarding this clonotype: A much larger clone is a single base away; this may be a read error. The CDR3: CASSPDNPVIQYF. For the CDR3, the DNA is TGTGCCAGCAGTCCGGATAACCCGGTCATTCAGTACTTC. The chain couples TRBV27 to TRBJ2-4; no clear D. Trimming took 5 bases from V and 9 from J, leaving 14 bases between them. CDR3 size: 13 residues. CDR1 is MNHEY, CDR2 SMNVEV, per germline (reference sequence).

A note on this clonotype: At one of its ends the junction is not consistent with the germline gene, which may arise from a read error. The chain has TRBV12-3 or TRBV12-4 and TRBJ1-6, with 7 bases fitting TRBD1. This CDR3 spans 16 amino acids. The CDR3 coding sequence is TGTGCCAGCAGACCACAGGGGAGCTGCTATAATTCACCTCTCCACTTT. This encodes CASRPQGSCYNSPLHF.

The sample holds many counts of this clonotype. The chain joins TRBV5-1 to TRBJ1-1, with 8 positions matching TRBD1. J lost 5 bases, V lost 6 bases, and 9 bases had no gene match. This CDR3 region has 14 residues. Germline-derived CDR1 and CDR2 are SGHRS and YFSETQ. CDR3 coding DNA: TGCGCCAGCACACGGACAGGGACGGATACTGAAGCTTTCTTT. Its protein is CASTRTGTDTEAFF. The full variable domain, in which reference TRBV5-1 and TRBJ1-1 provide the parts outside the CDR3, is KAGVTQTPRYLIKTRGQQVTLSCSPISGHRSVSWYQQTPGQGLQFLFEYFSETQRNKGNFPGRFSGRQFSNSRSEMNVSTLELGDSALYLCASTRTGTDTEAFFGQGTRLTVV.

This clonotype occurred many times. The rearrangement uses TRBV29-1 and TRBJ2-7; TRBD2 is a possible D gene (5 bases). The CDR3 runs 13 residues. V lost 6 bases and J lost 5, with 17 bases in between. Germline CDR1 reads SQVTM; CDR2 reads ANQGSEA. The CDR3, as DNA: TGCAGCGTCGTAGCGCCCGACGTCCACGAGCAGTACTTC. It encodes CSVVAPDVHEQYF.

This clonotype appeared many times. The chain links TRBV20-1 to TRBJ2-2; a weak D match, TRBD1 (7 bases). Germline loops: CDR1 DFQATT, CDR2 SNEGSKA (reference sequence). The CDR3 sequence is 15 residues long. The V end lost 5 bases, the J end lost 7 bases, and 20 bases lay between the germline ends. CDR3 DNA: TGCAGTGCTCCGGGAGACAGGGCGAGGAGCGGGGAGCTGTTTTTT. It encodes CSAPGDRARSGELFF.

This sequence joins TRBV6-5 and TRBJ2-7; 8 nucleotides match TRBD1. CDR1 and CDR2 from the germline V gene are MNHEY and SVGAGI. Trimming at V came to 4 bases and at J to 1 base, leaving 6 bases not matched to a gene. The CDR3 is 15 residues long. The CDR3 nucleotides are TGTGCCAGCAGTTCGAGACAGGGGATTTCCTACGAGCAGTACTTC. Protein product: CASSSRQGISYEQYF.

This clonotype occurred many times. V gene TRBV6-5 combines with J gene TRBJ1-1, with D tentatively TRBD1 (5 bases). The CDR3 loop spans 15 amino acids. V was clipped by 7 bases and J by 6 bases, with 21 bases between them. CDR1 is MNHEY, CDR2 SVGAGI, per germline. CDR3: CASTVQFQGSAEAFF. The CDR3 bases are TGTGCCAGCACAGTTCAGTTTCAGGGATCCGCTGAAGCTTTCTTT.

This clonotype occurred many times. The gene calls are TRBV2 and TRBJ1-1; D unclear. Trimming took off 4 bases at V and 10 bases at J, with 16 bases between the two ends. The germline V gene has CDR1 SNHLY and CDR2 FYNNEI. The CDR3 extends over 13 amino acids. CDR3 sequence reads: CASSGVNSVTAFF. The CDR3 DNA reads TGTGCCAGCAGTGGGGTCAATTCGGTGACAGCTTTCTTT.

The chain has TRBV28 and TRBJ2-2; TRBD1 matches 7 bases. V dropped 4 bases and J dropped 3; count of bases not matched to a gene: 2. There are 14 residues in the CDR3. In germline, CDR1 is MDHEN, CDR2 SYDVKM. This chain's CDR3 is CASSSTGDTGELFF. CDR3 DNA sequence: TGTGCCAGCAGTTCCACAGGGGACACCGGGGAGCTGTTTTTT.

This clonotype was counted at least ten times. This rearrangement joins TRBV7-8 to TRBJ1-1; D is possibly TRBD1 (5 bases). CDR3 length: 14 residues. Germline CDR1 SGHVS, CDR2 FQNEAQ. Trimming took off 5 bases at V and 3 bases at J, with 13 bases between the two ends. CDR3 DNA: TGTGCCAGCAGCCCCGCCGCCAGGGACACTGAAGCTTTCTTT. Translated: CASSPAARDTEAFF.

This clonotype was recorded many times. This sequence joins TRBV24-1 and TRBJ2-5; a possible D gene is TRBD2 (5 bases). With 10 bases removed from V and 4 bases from J, the gap between germline ends came to 15 bases. This CDR3 has 13 amino acids. CDR1 is KGHDR, CDR2 SFDVKD, per germline. The CDR3 DNA follows: TGTGCCACGCGAGGGAGTGGAGGAGAGACCCAGTACTTC. Translated, it gives CATRGSGGETQYF.

This clonotype was seen many times. The gene calls are TRBV12-3 or TRBV12-4 and TRBJ1-1, with a weak D call TRBD1 (6 bases). The germline V and J ends were trimmed by 7 bases and 5 bases, with 14 bases remaining between them. This CDR3 region has 13 residues. As DNA, the CDR3 is TGTGCCAGCACCGAAGGGGGAGTAACTGAAGCTTTCTTT. It yields the protein CASTEGGVTEAFF.

The rearrangement links TRBV11-2 to TRBJ2-2; D is unclear. The germline CDR1 and CDR2 sequences are SGHAT and FQNNGV. The ends were cut back, 1 base at V and 6 bases at J, with 9 bases in the middle. The CDR3 sequence is 14 residues long. The CDR3 DNA reads as TGTGCCAGCAGCTTAGTAGGGTCTGCCGGGGAGCTGTTTTTT. This sequence encodes CASSLVGSAGELFF.

This clonotype was found once. CDR3 nucleotides: TGTGCCAGCGGAGCGGGGGTTACCTACGAGCAGTACTTC. Amino acids: CASGAGVTYEQYF. V is TRBV6-2 or TRBV6-3 and J is TRBJ2-7; 8 bases map to TRBD2. CDR3 length: 13 residues. Germline V gene lookup returns CDR1 MNHEY and CDR2 SVGEGT. With V trimmed by 8 bases and J by 2 bases, 5 bases remained unmatched.

This clonotype was detected many times. The CDR3 here is CSAREVQTNTEAFF. The CDR3 DNA sequence: TGCAGTGCTAGAGAGGTACAGACGAACACTGAAGCTTTCTTT. The rearrangement joins TRBV20-1 to TRBJ1-1, with unresolved D. Trimming took 0 bases from V and 1 from J, leaving 9 bases between them. The CDR3 runs to 14 residues. The germline CDR1 and CDR2 sequences are DFQATT and SNEGSKA (reference sequence).

This clonotype was counted ten times or more. The V and J genes are TRBV11-2 and TRBJ1-3, with a tentative D call TRBD1 (6 bases). This CDR3 region has 13 residues. CDR1 and CDR2 from the germline V gene are SGHAT and FQNNGV. V gave up 6 bases and J gave up 5 bases, with 11 bases separating them. This CDR3 reads CASRPQGRNTIYF. The CDR3, as DNA: TGTGCCAGCAGACCCCAGGGGCGAAACACCATATATTTT. Variable domain in full (rest from reference TRBV11-2 and TRBJ1-3): EAGVAQSPRYKIIEKRQSVAFWCNPISGHATLYWYQQILGQGPKLLIQFQNNGVVDDSQLPKDRFSAERLKGVDSTLKIQPAKLEDSAVYLCASRPQGRNTIYFGEGSWLTVV.

Ten or more counts support this clonotype. V gene TRBV28 combines with J gene TRBJ2-7, with unresolved D. Germline V lookup: CDR1 MDHEN, CDR2 SYDVKM. V gave up 2 bases and J gave up 3 bases, with 14 bases separating them. The CDR3 consists of 15 residues. CDR3 nucleotide sequence: TGTGCCAGCAGTTTAGTAAGGCACGGCATCTACGAGCAGTACTTC. This sequence encodes CASSLVRHGIYEQYF.

This clonotype has a handful of counts. The V call is TRBV4-2, the J call TRBJ2-2, with 10 nucleotides matching TRBD2. CDR3 size: 18 residues. Trimming cost V 1 base and J 6 bases; bases outside gene matches: 11. CDR1 and CDR2 from the germline V gene are LGHNA and YNFKEQ. This CDR3 is CASSQGTSGARGAGELFF. The CDR3 DNA sequence: TGTGCCAGCAGCCAAGGAACTAGCGGGGCCCGCGGGGCCGGGGAGCTGTTTTTT.